These 20 T cell receptor beta chains came from one sample sequenced in a study of tumor-infiltrating lymphocytes in primary liver carcinoma. A constant-region primer served to make TCR beta cDNA from approximately 490 ng total RNA. The TCR beta library was amplified through three nested multiplex PCR rounds in a modified ARM-PCR procedure. TRBV1-TRBV30 forward primers and a C-beta reverse primer were used in the first two PCR rounds, which each ran for approximately 10 cycles. TCRdb ran MiXCR on the multiplex PCR reads and lists one entry per CDR3 protein. Here the sample spans under 45,000 distinct CDR3 sequences, around 66% being singletons. The tissue used was unsorted bulk material of roughly 17-34 mg. RNA and DNA were co-extracted from it with the AllPrep DNA/RNA mini kit. The sample taken for sequencing was liver tumor tissue from sampling region 2. Specified subset: tumor region T2, inferior pole. These receptors originate from a man between 35 and 55 years old with primary liver carcinoma and hepatitis B virus infection.

About this clonotype: Germline and junction disagree at one end, which may indicate a read error. V usage is TRBV11-2 and J usage is TRBJ2-1; perhaps TRBD2 as D (6 bases). The CDR3 totals 15 residues. Germline CDR1 reads SGHAT; CDR2 reads FQNNGV. The CDR3 protein is CACSFSGPLDNEQFF. The CDR3 nucleotides are TGCGCCTGCAGCTTTAGCGGACCACTCGACAATGAGCAGTTCTTC.

The chain combines TRBV29-1 with TRBJ2-7; no definite D call. Germline V gene sequence: CDR1 SQVTM, CDR2 ANQGSEA. The CDR3 covers 12 residues. Deletions cut 4 bases from V and 7 bases from J, with 14 bases between. This CDR3 reads CSVVSPTCEQYF. CDR3 bases: TGCAGCGTTGTGTCACCCACCTGTGAGCAGTACTTC.

Many counts were recorded for this clonotype. CDR3 DNA sequence: TGTGCCAGCAGTGAAGCAGGCTATTACACTGAAGCTTTCTTT. The encoded protein is CASSEAGYYTEAFF. V and J are TRBV2 and TRBJ1-1, with no clear D. In germline, CDR1 is SNHLY, CDR2 FYNNEI. The V end was cut by 0 bases, the J end by 3 bases, with 8 bases between. This CDR3 has 14 residues.

This clonotype was found once. The rearrangement joins TRBV4-2 to TRBJ1-1, with D maybe TRBD1 (5 bases). Germline CDR1 and CDR2: LGHNA and YNFKEQ. The CDR3 runs to 16 residues. The CDR3 protein is CANSPGVSGLNTEAFF. The CDR3 DNA reads TGTGCTAACAGCCCGGGGGTCTCCGGACTGAACACTGAAGCTTTCTTT.

This clonotype occurred once. A much larger clone differs from this one at a single base, so this may be a read error. The V and J genes are TRBV7-2 and TRBJ1-2; D uncertain. Looked up from germline, CDR1 is SGHTA and CDR2 is FQGNSA. The CDR3 totals 13 residues. V lost 1 base to trimming and J lost 8 bases, with 11 bases between them. The DNA of the CDR3 is TGTGCCAGCAGCTTAGAATCCCTTAAGGGCTACACCTTC. This sequence encodes CASSLESLKGYTF.

For this clonotype: The CDR3 does not end in the conserved phenylalanine or tryptophan, so this is likely a read error. The chain uses TRBV6-6 and TRBJ2-7; D is possibly TRBD2 (6 bases). Germline values: CDR1 MNHNY, CDR2 SVGAGI (reference sequence). The CDR3 covers 12 residues. CDR3 nucleotide sequence: TGTGCTAGCAGCCCCGGAGCGGGCGAGCAGTACCTC. Translated: CASSPGAGEQYL.

Only one count was recorded for this clonotype. An end of the junction does not agree with germline; a read error may underlie this. This chain links TRBV5-1 with TRBJ1-1, with D perhaps TRBD1 (5 bases). The CDR3 extends over 16 amino acids. The germline V gene encodes CDR1 SGHRS and CDR2 YFSETQ. CDR3 nucleotide sequence: TGCGCCATCAGTCCTTCTTGGGGCACGATGAATACTGAAGCTTTCTTT. Residues: CAISPSWGTMNTEAFF. The complete variable domain, with remaining parts taken from reference TRBV5-1 and TRBJ1-1, reads KAGVTQTPRYLIKTRGQQVTLSCSPISGHRSVSWYQQTPGQGLQFLFEYFSETQRNKGNFPGRFSGRQFSNSRSEMNVSTLELGDSALYLCAISPSWGTMNTEAFFGQGTRLTVV.

The CDR3 sequence is CTSSAVVGWVNSEQFF. The CDR3 nucleotides are TGTACAAGCAGTGCCGTAGTGGGATGGGTAAACAGTGAGCAGTTCTTC. The chain is built from TRBV14 and TRBJ2-1; D not resolved. This CDR3 has 16 residues. Germline CDR1 SGHDN, CDR2 FVKESK.

The chain has TRBV5-4 and TRBJ2-1, with 10 bases fitting TRBD2. Per germline, CDR1 SGHNT and CDR2 YYREEE (reference sequence). There are 15 residues in the CDR3. V lost 5 bases to trimming and J lost 6 bases; unmatched junction nucleotides: 8. In DNA form, the CDR3 reads TGTGCCAGCAGTCCCGGACTAGCGGAGTGCAATGAGCAGTTCTTC. Translated, it gives CASSPGLAECNEQFF.

This clonotype showed up many times. The chain is built from TRBV11-2 and TRBJ2-7; D is ambiguous. From germline, CDR1 is SGHAT and CDR2 FQNNGV. CDR3 size: 17 residues. V lost 2 bases and J 6 bases, leaving 23 bases between the germline ends. The CDR3 protein is CASSLTLARVVSGEQYF. For the CDR3, the DNA is TGTGCCAGCAGCTTAACTCTTGCTCGGGTGGTCTCGGGCGAGCAGTACTTC. The full variable domain, its missing parts supplied by reference TRBV11-2 and TRBJ2-7, is EAGVAQSPRYKIIEKRQSVAFWCNPISGHATLYWYQQILGQGPKLLIQFQNNGVVDDSQLPKDRFSAERLKGVDSTLKIQPAKLEDSAVYLCASSLTLARVVSGEQYFGPGTRLTVT.

Of note for this clonotype: This CDR3 is missing its conserved last phenylalanine or tryptophan, likely due to a read error. The rearrangement uses TRBV5-1 and TRBJ2-1; the match to TRBD2 covers 12 bases. Germline assignment: CDR1 SGHRS and CDR2 YFSETQ. The CDR3 extends over 15 amino acids. V lost 3 bases to trimming and J lost 10 bases; unmatched junction nucleotides: 8. CDR3 DNA: TGCGCCAGCAGCTCTCTAGCGGGAGGGCCCAACGAGCAGTTCCTC. As protein: CASSSLAGGPNEQFL.

Turning to this clonotype: At one end, the junction sequence differs from germline, possibly due to a read error. The rearrangement joins TRBV6-6 to TRBJ2-7; 7 nucleotides agree with TRBD1. This CDR3 has 15 amino acids. Germline CDR1 reads MNHNY; CDR2 reads SVGAGI (reference sequence). The CDR3 bases are TGTGCCAGTAGTCCACGACAGGGACCGTTCTACGAGCAGTGCTTC. This translates into CASSPRQGPFYEQCF.

Worth noting for this clonotype: An end of the junction differs from the germline gene, which may be a read error. The chain combines TRBV7-2 with TRBJ2-1; 8 positions match TRBD2. Germline assignment: CDR1 SGHTA and CDR2 FQGNSA. This CDR3 region has 14 residues. CDR3 sequence: CASILAAGANVQFF. CDR3 DNA sequence: TGTGCCAGCATCTTAGCAGCGGGGGCCAATGTGCAGTTCTTC.

This CDR3 reads CASSALAGWLNNEQFF. CDR3 nucleotide sequence: TGTGCCAGCAGTGCCTTAGCGGGATGGCTTAACAATGAGCAGTTCTTC. The chain couples TRBV14 to TRBJ2-1, with 8 bases aligning to TRBD2. The CDR3 runs 16 residues. V was pared by 6 bases and J by 5 bases, with 12 bases of the junction left unmatched. Germline V CDR1 and CDR2: SGHDN, FVKESK. Complete variable domain (other parts from reference TRBV14 and TRBJ2-1): EAGVTQFPSHSVIEKGQTVTLRCDPISGHDNLYWYRRVMGKEIKFLLHFVKESKQDESGMPNNRFLAERTGGTYSTLKVQPAELEDSGVYFCASSALAGWLNNEQFFGPGTRLTVL.

For this clonotype: Germline and junction disagree at one end, which may indicate a read error. The chain links TRBV6-1 to TRBJ2-7; D gene uncertain. The CDR3 sequence is 11 residues long. The germline CDR1 and CDR2 sequences are MNHNS and SASEGT. CDR3 residues: CATSRLYKQYF. The CDR3 DNA sequence: TGTGCCACCAGTCGACTCTACAAGCAGTACTTC.

The chain links TRBV20-1 to TRBJ2-3; 8 nucleotides agree with TRBD1. The CDR3 contains 13 residues. Looked up from germline, CDR1 is DFQATT and CDR2 is SNEGSKA (reference sequence). After removal of 3 bases from V and 5 bases from J, the junction contained 4 bases not matched to a gene. The CDR3 bases are TGCAGTGCTAGCAGGGGGCGGGGAGATACGCAGTATTTT. It yields the protein CSASRGRGDTQYF.

The chain employs TRBV30 and TRBJ2-6, with TRBD2 identical over 10 bases. CDR1 is GTSNPN and CDR2 is SVGIG in the germline V gene (reference sequence). V was clipped by 7 bases and J by 17 bases; unmatched bases: 26. The CDR3 runs 17 residues. Here the CDR3 reads CAFQASGSLSGVNIVTF. CDR3 in DNA: TGTGCCTTCCAGGCTAGCGGGAGTCTCTCTGGGGTCAACATCGTGACTTTC.

Concerning this clonotype itself: One end of the junction is discordant with germline, which a read error may explain. The chain uses TRBV11-3 and TRBJ2-7; the D gene is possibly TRBD2 (5 bases). The CDR3 is 13 amino acids. The germline V gene encodes CDR1 SGHNT and CDR2 YENEEA. In DNA form, the CDR3 reads TGTGCCAGCAGCGTGGGAGAGTCCTATGAGCAATACTTC. Amino acids: CASSVGESYEQYF.

Comment on this clonotype: The conserved phenylalanine or tryptophan normally closing the CDR3 is absent here, so this likely arose from a read error. The chain carries TRBV29-1 and TRBJ2-5, with 7 positions matching TRBD2. Germline CDR1 and CDR2: SQVTM and ANQGSEA. The V gene end was trimmed by 8 bases and the J gene end by 4 bases; junction bases not matched to a gene: 16. CDR3 length: 15 amino acids. The CDR3 DNA follows: TGCAGCCTTCGGACTGGCGGGAGTTGGGCAGAGACCCAGTACTTA. It is translated as CSLRTGGSWAETQYL.

This clonotype came up a few times. Mismatch with germline at one junction end may stem from a read error. This chain joins TRBV12-3 or TRBV12-4 and TRBJ2-3; possible D gene TRBD1, 5 bases. CDR3 length equals 14 residues. Here the CDR3 DNA reads TGTGCTAGCAGAAGGGGAACAGCCACAGATACGCAGTATTTT. Translating it yields CASRRGTATDTQYF.